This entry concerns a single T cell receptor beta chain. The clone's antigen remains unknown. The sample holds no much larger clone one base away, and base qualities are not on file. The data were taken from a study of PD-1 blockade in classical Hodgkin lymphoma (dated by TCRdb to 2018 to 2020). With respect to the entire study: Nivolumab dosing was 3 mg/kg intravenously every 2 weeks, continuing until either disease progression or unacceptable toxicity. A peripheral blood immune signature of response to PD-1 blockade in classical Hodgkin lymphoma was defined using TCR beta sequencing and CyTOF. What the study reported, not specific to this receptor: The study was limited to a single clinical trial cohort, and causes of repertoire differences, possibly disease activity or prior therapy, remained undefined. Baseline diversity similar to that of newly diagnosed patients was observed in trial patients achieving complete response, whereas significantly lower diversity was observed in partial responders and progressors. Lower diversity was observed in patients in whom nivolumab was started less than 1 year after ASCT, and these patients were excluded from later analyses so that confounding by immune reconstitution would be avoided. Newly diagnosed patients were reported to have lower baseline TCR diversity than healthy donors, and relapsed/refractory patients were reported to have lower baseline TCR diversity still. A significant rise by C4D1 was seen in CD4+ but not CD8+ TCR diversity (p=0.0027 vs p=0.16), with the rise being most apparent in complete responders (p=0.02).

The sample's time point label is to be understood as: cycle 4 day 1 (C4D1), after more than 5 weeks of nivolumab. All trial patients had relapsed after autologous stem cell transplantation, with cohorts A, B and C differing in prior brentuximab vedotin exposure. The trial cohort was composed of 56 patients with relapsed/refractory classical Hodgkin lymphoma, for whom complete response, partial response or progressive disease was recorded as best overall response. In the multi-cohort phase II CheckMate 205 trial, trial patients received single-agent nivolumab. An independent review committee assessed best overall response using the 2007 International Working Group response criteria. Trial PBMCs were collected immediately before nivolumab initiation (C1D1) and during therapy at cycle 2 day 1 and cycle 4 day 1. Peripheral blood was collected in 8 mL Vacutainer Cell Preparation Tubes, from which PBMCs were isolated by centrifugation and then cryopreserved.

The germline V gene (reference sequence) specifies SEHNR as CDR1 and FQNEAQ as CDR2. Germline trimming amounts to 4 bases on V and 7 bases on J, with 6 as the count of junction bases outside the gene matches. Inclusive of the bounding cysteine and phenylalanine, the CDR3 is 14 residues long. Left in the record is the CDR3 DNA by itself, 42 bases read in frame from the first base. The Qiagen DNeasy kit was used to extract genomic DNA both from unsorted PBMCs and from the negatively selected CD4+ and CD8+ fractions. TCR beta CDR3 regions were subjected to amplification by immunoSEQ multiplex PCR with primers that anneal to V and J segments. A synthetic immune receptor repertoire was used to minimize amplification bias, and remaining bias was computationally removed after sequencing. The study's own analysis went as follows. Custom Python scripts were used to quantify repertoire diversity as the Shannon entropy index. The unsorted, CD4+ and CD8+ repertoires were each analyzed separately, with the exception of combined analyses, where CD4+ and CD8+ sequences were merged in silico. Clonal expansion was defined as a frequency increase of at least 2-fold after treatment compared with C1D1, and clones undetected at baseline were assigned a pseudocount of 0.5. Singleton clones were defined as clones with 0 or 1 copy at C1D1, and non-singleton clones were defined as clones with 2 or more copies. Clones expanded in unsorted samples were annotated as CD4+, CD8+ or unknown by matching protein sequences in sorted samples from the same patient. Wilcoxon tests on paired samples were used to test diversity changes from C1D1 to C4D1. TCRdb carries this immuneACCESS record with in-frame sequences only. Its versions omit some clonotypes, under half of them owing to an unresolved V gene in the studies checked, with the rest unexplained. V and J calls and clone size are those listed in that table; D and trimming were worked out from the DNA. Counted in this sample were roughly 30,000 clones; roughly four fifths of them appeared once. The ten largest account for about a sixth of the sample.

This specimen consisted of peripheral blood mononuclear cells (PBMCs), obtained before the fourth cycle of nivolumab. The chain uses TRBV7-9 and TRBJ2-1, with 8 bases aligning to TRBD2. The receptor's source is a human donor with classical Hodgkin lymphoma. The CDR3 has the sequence CASSSGAGVNEQFF. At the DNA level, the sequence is TGTGCCAGCAGCTCGGGAGCGGGAGTTAATGAGCAGTTCTTC.